This is a list of T cell receptor beta chains from one sample in a study of circulating CD8 cells and anti-PD-1 response in melanoma. TCRdb itself ran the reads through MiXCR, one entry per CDR3 protein. The data hold about 360 distinct CDR3 sequences, with 6.2% observed a single time. Source: CD8+ T cells from PBMCs, taken at baseline or after one month of anti-PD-1 therapy (not recorded which). These receptors were taken from a human donor with melanoma. The CDR3 runs from the conserved cysteine through the conserved F or W. The D gene is left open where the match is weak. Expanded clones get a size class; other rows say once, few or many, or leave the size out.

clone size | J gene | V gene | D gene | CDR3 DNA | CDR3 protein
large | TRBJ1-1 | TRBV2 | TRBD1 | TGTGCCAGCAGGAAGTCTCTCGACAGGGGAGGCACTGAAGCTTTCTTT | CASRKSLDRGGTEAFF
medium-sized | TRBJ2-7 | TRBV9 | TRBD1 | TGTGCCAGCAGCGTCACAGGGGGTACCGCCTACGAGCAGTACTTC | CASSVTGGTAYEQYF
medium-sized | TRBJ2-7 | TRBV4-1 | TRBD2 | TGCGCCAGCAGCCAAGAGGAGGGCGGGGGTGCATACGAGCAGTACTTC | CASSQEEGGGAYEQYF
large | TRBJ2-5 | TRBV24-1 | - | TGTGCCACCAGTGATTGGACGGAGGGAGAGACCCAGTACTTC | CATSDWTEGETQYF
large | TRBJ2-1 | TRBV29-1 | TRBD2 | TGCAGCGTTGTTGGACTAGCGGACAATGAGCAGTTCTTC | CSVVGLADNEQFF
large | TRBJ2-6 | TRBV24-1 | - | TGTGCCACCAGTGATAGCTCTGGGGCCAACGTCCTGACTTTC | CATSDSSGANVLTF
few | TRBJ2-7 | TRBV27 | - | TGTGCCAGCAGCGACTCGTTGGAGCAGTACTTC | CASSDSLEQYF
large | TRBJ1-1 | TRBV19 | - | TGTGCCAGTAGTATTTCGGTGAACACTGAAGCTTTCTTT | CASSISVNTEAFF
large | TRBJ2-7 | TRBV19 | - | TGTGCCAGTAGTCTAGTCCGGACGGGCGAGCAGTACTTC | CASSLVRTGEQYF
large | TRBJ2-5 | TRBV2 | - | TGTGCCAGCAGCGGAGCAGCTCGGGAGACCCAGTACTTC | CASSGAARETQYF
large | TRBJ2-2 | TRBV19 | - | TGTGCCAGTAGTATGCAGGGCCCCGGGGAGCTGTTTTTT | CASSMQGPGELFF
few | TRBJ2-3 | TRBV29-1 | - | TGCAGCGTGCGGTGGAGGGGCACTAGCACAGATACGCAGTATTTT | CSVRWRGTSTDTQYF
large | TRBJ2-3 | TRBV12-5 | - | TGTGCTAGTTTTCACGTAGGCGGGGATGAGAGCCCAGATACGCAGTATTTT | CASFHVGGDESPDTQYF
few | TRBJ2-1 | TRBV5-8 | - | TGTGCCAGCAGCTTGTGGCGGAACAATGAGCAGTTCTTC | CASSLWRNNEQFF
few | TRBJ2-3 | TRBV27 | TRBD2 | TGTGCCAGCAGCGATAGCGGGGCAGCTAGCACAGATACGCAGTATTTT | CASSDSGAASTDTQYF
- | TRBJ2-7 | TRBV7-2 | - | TGTGCCAGCAGCTTAGGGGCCTACGAGCAGCACTTC | CASSLGAYEQHF
- | TRBJ1-1 | TRBV9 | - | TGTGCCAGCAGCGCGTACGCCGGGCCTGAAGCTTTCTTT | CASSAYAGPEAFF
large | TRBJ2-5 | TRBV19 | TRBD1 | TGTGCCAGTAAGGGACAGGCGACATCCAGAGAGACCCAGTACTTC | CASKGQATSRETQYF
- | TRBJ1-1 | TRBV25-1 | - | TGTGCCAGCGCCCGAGGAGGGTACACTGAAGCTTTCTTT | CASARGGYTEAFF
large | TRBJ2-1 | TRBV27 | TRBD2 | TGTGCCAGCAGTTCCGGCGGGGGGGGTAGCTCCTACAATGAGCAGTTCTTC | CASSSGGGGSSYNEQFF
few | TRBJ2-4 | TRBV20-1 | TRBD2 | TGCAGTGCTAGAGCGTTAGCGGGGGGAAACATTCAGTACTTC | CSARALAGGNIQYF
large | TRBJ2-3 | TRBV27 | - | TGTGCCAGCAGTTTACGGCAGGGAGCAGATACGCAGTATTTT | CASSLRQGADTQYF
large | TRBJ2-7 | TRBV29-1 | TRBD2 | TGCAGCGTTGAGGAGCGGGGATCCTACGAGCAGTACTTC | CSVEERGSYEQYF
large | TRBJ2-4 | TRBV29-1 | - | TGCAGCGTTACCTGGGAGCAAAACATTCAGTACTTC | CSVTWEQNIQYF